A single sample is the source of the 5 T cell receptor beta chains below, sequenced in a study of a mutant IDH1 vaccine in newly diagnosed glioma. Specified time point: baseline, week 1 (first vaccination visit). Treatment described: pre-vaccination baseline after standard-of-care therapy. Assay used: immunoSEQ multiplex PCR; TCRdb lists only in-frame clones, some missing. The sample records 75,000 to 100,000 clones, around 79% being singletons. Sequenced material: PBMCs, taken from a glioma patient treated with radiotherapy, temozolomide or both. These receptors were collected from a man in his forties with glioma. Some clones in this sample may be carry-over from other donors' samples.

This clone was counted only a few times. The V and J genes are TRBV2 and TRBJ1-2; D is unresolved. CDR3 length equals 13 residues. V was clipped by 4 bases and J by 5 bases, with 11 bases between them. CDR1 is SNHLY and CDR2 is FYNNEI in the germline V gene. CDR3 in DNA: TGTGCCAGCAGTGTGGGAGAACGATATGGCTACACCTTC. Residues: CASSVGERYGYTF.

The V call is TRBV15, the J call TRBJ2-5; no firm D call. CDR1 is LNHNV, CDR2 YYDKDF, per germline (reference sequence). Trimming took 0 bases from V and 2 from J, leaving 10 bases between them. The CDR3 runs 15 residues. CDR3 protein: CATSRDTGLQETQYF. CDR3 sequence (DNA): TGTGCCACCAGCAGAGATACCGGGCTTCAAGAGACCCAGTACTTC.

The chain is built from TRBV18 and TRBJ2-7; D is perhaps TRBD1 (6 bases). The CDR3 extends over 16 amino acids. In germline, CDR1 is KGHSH, CDR2 LQKENI. With 3 bases removed from V and 0 bases from J, the gap between germline ends came to 15 bases. The CDR3 loop is CASSPAFLDSSYEQYF. As DNA, the CDR3 is TGTGCCAGCTCACCGGCCTTCCTGGACAGCTCCTACGAGCAGTACTTC.

This clone was observed once. The J gene is TRBJ1-4, the V gene TRBV5-1; D possibly corresponds to TRBD1 (5 bases). CDR3 length: 16 residues. V shed 0 bases and J shed 0 bases, with 9 bases lying between them. Germline values: CDR1 SGHRS, CDR2 YFSETQ. The CDR3 region is CASSLVGGTTNEKLFF. DNA for the CDR3: TGCGCCAGCAGCTTGGTGGGGGGTACAACTAATGAAAAACTGTTTTTT.

The chain has TRBV5-1 and TRBJ1-4, with 9 bases identical to TRBD1. This CDR3 comprises 15 residues. Germline V lookup: CDR1 SGHRS, CDR2 YFSETQ. Unmatched junction bases numbered 9, after V lost 4 bases and J lost 8 bases. CDR3 residues: CASSRDRVSGEKLFF. Here the CDR3 DNA reads TGCGCCAGCAGCCGGGACAGGGTTTCAGGAGAAAAACTGTTTTTT.